This T cell receptor (beta chain) was captured in a study of cytomegalovirus exposure and HLA in healthy donors. The germline gives CDR1 SEHNR, CDR2 FQNEAQ (reference sequence). V was shortened by 7 bases and J by 1 base, with 16 bases between the two germline ends. The CDR3 sequence is 15 residues long. The study ran its PCR with 60 Vbeta and 13 Jbeta primers. Assay used: immunoSEQ multiplex PCR; TCRdb lists only in-frame clones, some missing. The repertoire holds around 97,000 clones, with under 80% as singletons. Sequenced input: PBMCs. The chain employs TRBV7-9 and TRBJ1-1; D is unclear. The source of this sequence is a woman in her late teens or twenties in good health and CMV-seropositive. The CDR3 spells CASTHGVPANTEAFF. In DNA form, the CDR3 reads TGTGCCAGCACCCACGGGGTCCCGGCGAACACTGAAGCTTTCTTT.